The 22 T cell receptor beta chains given below trace back to one sample, sequenced in a study of T cells after yellow fever vaccination. A single record per CDR3 protein comes from TCRdb applying MiXCR to the 5' RACE reads. The table shows 140,000 to 150,000 distinct CDR3 sequences, with approximately 6.6% occurring only once. The specimen comprised CD4+ T cells sorted from PBMCs, sampled 10 days after the yellow fever booster vaccination. The receptor set was obtained from a man in his thirties or forties who received the YFV17D yellow fever vaccine.

Many counts were recorded for this clonotype. The chain couples TRBV6-2 or TRBV6-3 to TRBJ2-5; TRBD1 matches 7 bases. The V segment lost 4 bases and the J segment 1 base; nucleotides outside the gene matches: 12. CDR3 size: 17 residues. Germline values: CDR1 MNHEY, CDR2 SVGEGT. CDR3 sequence reads: CASSLGLGGLLQETQYF. The CDR3, as DNA: TGTGCCAGCAGTTTGGGGCTAGGGGGCCTTCTCCAAGAGACCCAGTACTTC.

The gene calls are TRBV4-3 and TRBJ2-3, with D hard to call. Trimming took 0 bases from V and 1 from J, leaving 5 bases between them. Germline loops: CDR1 LGHNA, CDR2 YSLEER. There are 14 residues in the CDR3. The CDR3, as DNA: TGCGCCAGCAGCCAAGATTTCCGCACAGATACGCAGTATTTT. This codes for CASSQDFRTDTQYF.

This clonotype was observed at least ten times. The chain is built from TRBV12-5 and TRBJ2-2; 13 nucleotides agree with TRBD2. CDR1 is LGHNT, CDR2 FRNRAP, per germline. J gave up 8 bases and V 6 bases, and 9 bases lay outside the gene matches. The CDR3 extends over 16 amino acids. In nucleotides, the CDR3 is TGTGCTAGTGGCCCGAGATGGACTAGCGGGAGTGGGGAGCTGTTTTTT. Its translation is CASGPRWTSGSGELFF.

This sequence joins TRBV5-1 and TRBJ2-5; 7 nucleotides line up with TRBD2. V lost 5 bases and J lost 5; bases outside the gene matches: 15. Germline V gene data show CDR1 as SGHRS and CDR2 as YFSETQ. The CDR3 runs to 16 residues. CDR3 in DNA: TGCGCCAGCAGTGGAAGCGGGGCCACCTCCAGCGAGACCCAGTACTTC. Encoded protein: CASSGSGATSSETQYF.

This clonotype was counted many times. The genes are TRBV7-6 and TRBJ2-1, with 12 bases aligning to TRBD2. Unmatched junction bases numbered 8, after V lost 5 bases and J lost 9 bases. The CDR3 is 15 residues long. Germline CDR1 is SGHVS and CDR2 is FNYEAQ. CDR3 loop: CASSGGLAGRVEQFF. For the CDR3, the DNA is TGTGCCAGCAGCGGTGGACTAGCGGGAAGAGTTGAGCAGTTCTTC.

In its sample, this clonotype was seen many times. The genes are TRBV9 and TRBJ2-1; 7 positions agree with TRBD2. The ends lost 3 bases at V and 8 bases at J; junction bases unmatched: 2. Germline CDR1 is SGDLS and CDR2 is YYNGEE. The CDR3 totals 12 residues. The CDR3 loop is CASSETSDEQFF. CDR3 bases: TGTGCCAGCAGCGAAACTAGCGATGAGCAGTTCTTC. Supplemented by reference TRBV9 and TRBJ2-1, the full variable domain reads DSGVTQTPKHLITATGQRVTLRCSPRSGDLSVYWYQQSLDQGLQFLIQYYNGEERAKGNILERFSAQQFPDLHSELNLSSLELGDSALYFCASSETSDEQFFGPGTRLTVL.

This clonotype showed up many times. Written as DNA, the CDR3 is TGTGCCAGCAGCTTTCTATTCAGGACTAACTCCTACGAGCAGTACTTC. Amino acid sequence: CASSFLFRTNSYEQYF. The chain recombines TRBV11-2 with TRBJ2-7, with D maybe TRBD2 (6 bases). Trimming removed 3 bases at V and 0 bases at J, with 15 bases between. Germline CDR1 is SGHAT and CDR2 is FQNNGV. The length of the CDR3 is 16 residues.

This clonotype has ten or more counts. V and J are TRBV18 and TRBJ2-6; D tentatively fits TRBD1 or TRBD2 (6 bases each). This CDR3 has 16 amino acids. Germline CDR1 KGHSH, CDR2 LQKENI. The V and J ends lost 2 bases and 4 bases respectively, with 12 bases between them. The chain's CDR3 is CASSPLRGLGANVLTF. For the CDR3, the DNA is TGTGCCAGCTCACCATTACGGGGGCTCGGGGCCAACGTCCTGACTTTC.

This clonotype was recorded a few times. This chain connects TRBV7-2 to TRBJ1-2; TRBD1 matches 10 bases. The CDR3 has 14 amino acids. The germline V gene has CDR1 SGHTA and CDR2 FQGNSA. J was trimmed by 5 bases and V by 5 bases; bases with no gene match: 5. CDR3 DNA sequence: TGTGCCAGCAGCCCCGACAGGGGGCTTTATGGCTACACCTTC. It specifies CASSPDRGLYGYTF.

The V call is TRBV27, the J call TRBJ1-4; 7 nucleotides agree with TRBD1. CDR3 length equals 15 residues. With V trimmed by 6 bases and J by 3 bases, 7 bases remained unmatched. Germline-derived CDR1 and CDR2 are MNHEY and SMNVEV (reference sequence). The DNA for the CDR3 is TGTGCCAGCAGAATTTTGGGACAGCCTAATGAAAAACTGTTTTTT. Translating gives CASRILGQPNEKLFF.

This clonotype was seen repeatedly, ten times or more. V and J are TRBV9 and TRBJ2-1; D ambiguous. V was trimmed by 0 bases and J by 9 bases, leaving 16 bases between them. The CDR3 consists of 15 residues. Germline CDR1 and CDR2: SGDLS and YYNGEE. The CDR3 DNA follows: TGTGCCAGCAGCGTAGGCGGTTTTTCATCGGGTGAGCAGTTCTTC. Protein: CASSVGGFSSGEQFF.

This clonotype has more than one count but fewer than ten. The V gene is TRBV5-3, the J gene TRBJ2-7, with 8 bases fitting TRBD1. TRBV5-3 is recorded as an ORF, its role being uncertain. This CDR3 is built from 15 residues. V was pared by 2 bases and J by 3 bases, with 7 bases of the junction left unmatched. The CDR3 is CARSFWDRTFYEQYF. The CDR3 coding sequence is TGTGCCAGAAGCTTTTGGGACAGGACCTTCTACGAGCAGTACTTC.

There are many counts of this clonotype. The chain couples TRBV20-1 to TRBJ2-1; no reliable D call. The CDR3 is 12 residues long. The germline CDR1 and CDR2 sequences are DFQATT and SNEGSKA (reference sequence). The V end was cut by 2 bases, the J end by 6 bases, with 8 bases between. The CDR3 sequence is CSARLSGNEQFF. The CDR3 nucleotides read TGCAGTGCTAGACTTTCCGGCAATGAGCAGTTCTTC.

The genes are TRBV28 and TRBJ2-1; TRBD1 is a possible D gene (5 bases). Germline V gives CDR1 MDHEN, CDR2 SYDVKM. The length of the CDR3 is 13 residues. CDR3 in amino acids: CAIRGSSYNEQFF. The CDR3 nucleotides read TGTGCAATAAGGGGCAGCTCCTACAATGAGCAGTTCTTC.

V and J are TRBV29-1 and TRBJ1-1; a possible D gene is TRBD1 (6 bases). In germline, CDR1 is SQVTM, CDR2 ANQGSEA. The V end was cut by 6 bases, the J end by 5 bases, with 19 bases between. The CDR3 runs 14 residues. The CDR3 loop reads CSVVLRAGVTEAFF. The CDR3 nucleotides are TGCAGCGTAGTATTAAGGGCAGGGGTAACTGAAGCTTTCTTT.

There are many counts of this clonotype. This chain joins TRBV7-9 and TRBJ2-7, with D possibly being TRBD1 (6 bases). CDR3 length: 11 amino acids. Trimming shortened V by 8 bases and J by 7 bases, and 12 bases separated the two germline ends. CDR1 SEHNR and CDR2 FQNEAQ come from the germline V gene (reference sequence). This CDR3 is CASGQMGEQYF. The CDR3 DNA follows: TGTGCCAGCGGACAGATGGGGGAGCAGTACTTC.

This clonotype was seen a few times. V usage is TRBV30 and J usage is TRBJ1-2, with a tentative D call TRBD1 (5 bases). V was cut by 3 bases and J by 3 bases, with 14 bases left in between. CDR1 and CDR2 (germline): GTSNPN, SVGIG (reference sequence). The CDR3 runs to 14 residues. The DNA of the CDR3 is TGTGCCTGGAGCCCTCGGCAGGGCTACTATGGCTACACCTTC. It codes for CAWSPRQGYYGYTF.

This clonotype turned up a few times. Mismatch with germline at one junction end may stem from a read error. This chain joins TRBV23-1 and TRBJ2-5, with 9 bases fitting TRBD1. TRBV23-1 is an ORF, and what it does is uncertain. The CDR3 runs to 14 residues. Here the CDR3 reads CASNLRDRALRGNF. The DNA for the CDR3 is TGCGCCAGCAACCTCCGGGACAGGGCCCTCAGGGGAAACTTC.

This clonotype has a count of ten or more. This sequence joins TRBV6-5 and TRBJ1-5; D not certain. Trimming removed 10 bases from V and 1 base from J, with 14 bases in between. The CDR3 has 14 residues. In germline, CDR1 is MNHEY, CDR2 SVGAGI. The CDR3 DNA is TGTGCCACTAGGCCTCATTCGAGCAATCAGCCCCAGCATTTT. Translation: CATRPHSSNQPQHF.

In its sample, this clonotype was seen many times. This chain links TRBV12-3 or TRBV12-4 with TRBJ2-3; 9 bases map to TRBD2. With V trimmed by 8 bases and J by 3 bases, 12 bases remained unmatched. The CDR3 has 16 amino acids. The CDR3 loop reads CASGSAGGTGTDTQYF. In nucleotides, the CDR3 is TGTGCCAGCGGATCAGCGGGAGGTACGGGGACAGATACGCAGTATTTT.

This clonotype was counted at least ten times. The DNA of the CDR3 is TGTGCCAGCAGCCTCACTAGGATGTACAATGAGCAGTTCTTC. Amino acid sequence: CASSLTRMYNEQFF. The V gene is TRBV12-3 or TRBV12-4, the J gene TRBJ2-1; a weak D match, TRBD2 (5 bases). V lost 6 bases, J lost 4 bases, and 13 bases lay in between. This CDR3 has 14 amino acids.

The gene calls are TRBV20-1 and TRBJ2-7, with 7 positions matching TRBD2. V lost 0 bases to trimming and J lost 3 bases; unmatched junction nucleotides: 8. Germline V gives CDR1 DFQATT, CDR2 SNEGSKA (reference sequence). There are 15 residues in the CDR3. CDR3 sequence reads: CSAREIGGRSYEQYF. CDR3 bases: TGCAGTGCTAGAGAGATCGGGGGGAGGAGCTACGAGCAGTACTTC.